The source of this T cell receptor (beta chain) is a study of blood T cell repertoires in COVID-19. Study details: T cells, B-cell-depleted T cells, or PBMCs provided the cDNA or gDNA that served as material.

Authors' data handling: Using reference gene primer amplification, nucleated cell counts were estimated. Profiling relied on immunoSEQ multiplex PCR, and the TCRdb table lists in-frame clones only, not all of them. V and J calls and clone size are as listed in that table; D and trimming were resolved from the DNA. The data hold approximately 250,000 clones, with 85% to 90% observed a single time. The CDR3 is made up of 14 amino acids. V was cut by 4 bases and J by 7 bases, with 16 bases left in between. Germline V gene lookup returns CDR1 MDHEN and CDR2 SYDVKM. This receptor was obtained from a woman in her twenties or thirties with acute COVID-19. The rearrangement links TRBV28 to TRBJ1-1, with D maybe TRBD1 (6 bases). The sequenced sample was PBMCs or T cells enriched from blood (not recorded which). The CDR3 DNA reads as TGTGCCAGCAGTTCCCCGGACAGAAAAAATGAAGCTTTCTTT. It is translated as CASSSPDRKNEAFF. Based on the CDR3 plus reference TRBV28 and TRBJ1-1, the full variable domain is DVKVTQSSRYLVKRTGEKVFLECVQDMDHENMFWYRQDPGLGLRLIYFSYDVKMKEKGDIPEGYSVSREKKERFSLILESASTNQTSMYLCASSSPDRKNEAFFGQGTRLTVV.